The 30 T cell receptor beta chains given below trace back to one sample, sequenced in a study of response to subunit inactivated influenza vaccine. TCRdb re-derived calls from the RT-PCR reads in MiXCR, one entry per CDR3 protein. The table shows approximately 680,000 distinct CDR3 sequences, with 15% to 19% occurring only once. This specimen was PBMCs from blood, taken approximately 13 days after vaccination. Every receptor here comes from a man between 45 and 60 years old who received an inactivated influenza vaccine.

This clonotype was seen many times. The rearrangement uses TRBV7-2 and TRBJ2-5, with 9 bases identical to TRBD2. Trimming cost V 4 bases and J 6 bases; bases outside gene matches: 12. CDR1 and CDR2 (germline): SGHTA, FQGNSA. This CDR3 is built from 16 residues. The CDR3 here is CASSSTPGRGGQTQYF. DNA of the CDR3: TGTGCCAGCAGCTCCACCCCAGGGCGGGGGGGGCAGACCCAGTACTTC. Complete variable domain (other parts from reference TRBV7-2 and TRBJ2-5): GAGVSQSPSNKVTEKGKDVELRCDPISGHTALYWYRQSLGQGLEFLIYFQGNSAPDKSGLPSDRFSAERTGGSVSTLTIQRTQQEDSAVYLCASSSTPGRGGQTQYFGPGTRLLVL.

This chain uses TRBV12-3 or TRBV12-4 with TRBJ2-5, with 10 bases fitting TRBD2. The CDR3 length is 16 residues. V shed 5 bases, J shed 5 bases, and the junction held 11 bases outside the gene matches. The CDR3 DNA follows: TGTGCCAGCAGTACGATACTAGCGGGGTTTCAGGAGACCCAGTACTTC. Its translation: CASSTILAGFQETQYF.

This clonotype came up a few times. The chain couples TRBV12-3 or TRBV12-4 to TRBJ2-5; TRBD2 matches at 12 bases. The CDR3 covers 15 residues. Trimming removed 2 bases from V and 5 bases from J; junction bases left unmatched: 3. The CDR3 spells CASSLLAGGYETQYF. The CDR3 DNA sequence: TGTGCCAGCAGTTTACTAGCGGGGGGGTATGAGACCCAGTACTTC.

This clonotype was seen many times. V is TRBV28 and J is TRBJ2-1, with D unresolved. This CDR3 has 11 residues. The ends were cut back, 8 bases at V and 4 bases at J, with 6 bases in the middle. CDR1 and CDR2 (germline): MDHEN, SYDVKM. The CDR3 reads CASAAYNEQFF. The CDR3 coding sequence is TGTGCCAGCGCCGCATACAATGAGCAGTTCTTC.

The chain recombines TRBV20-1 with TRBJ2-3; 13 bases line up with TRBD2. The trim removed 6 bases at V and 6 bases at J, leaving 12 bases unmatched. This CDR3 is 16 amino acids long. The germline gives CDR1 DFQATT, CDR2 SNEGSKA (reference sequence). CDR3 bases: TGCAGTGCCCCCCCCACTAGCGGGAGGGCAAGGGATACGCAGTATTTT. As protein: CSAPPTSGRARDTQYF.

This chain joins TRBV4-1 and TRBJ2-1; 7 bases agree with TRBD2. Looked up from germline, CDR1 is MGHRA and CDR2 is YSYEKL. This CDR3 region has 16 residues. Losses at the gene ends were 1 base for V and 6 bases for J; bases not matched to a gene: 9. The CDR3 sequence: CASSQGRRGVGNEQFF. The DNA of the CDR3 is TGCGCCAGCAGCCAAGGTCGCCGGGGGGTTGGCAATGAGCAGTTCTTC.

There are a few counts of this clonotype. At one of its ends the junction is not consistent with the germline gene, which may arise from a read error. V is TRBV7-9 and J is TRBJ2-5; no firm D call. The CDR3 sequence is 12 residues long. Germline CDR1 and CDR2: SEHNR and FQNEAQ (reference sequence). CDR3 sequence (DNA): TGTGCCAGCAGCTTAGATCAAGGGACCCAGTACTTC. Translated, it gives CASSLDQGTQYF.

V is TRBV19 and J is TRBJ2-7, with D perhaps TRBD2 (6 bases). The CDR3 runs 17 residues. In germline, CDR1 is LNHDA, CDR2 SQIVND (reference sequence). Deletions cut 4 bases from V and 0 bases from J, with 19 bases between. The DNA for the CDR3 is TGTGCCAGTAGTACCCGACGTCGCGCGGGGAGCTCCTACGAGCAGTACTTC. This translates into CASSTRRRAGSSYEQYF.

This chain links TRBV2 with TRBJ2-7; D assignment may be TRBD1 or TRBD2 (5 bases each). Trimming pared 3 bases from V and 2 bases from J, leaving 29 bases between. Germline V gene data show CDR1 as SNHLY and CDR2 as FYNNEI. The CDR3 spans 20 residues. The CDR3 bases are TGTGCCAGCAGTGATTTATTCTGGGACCCGATTAAAACATCCACCTACGAGCAGTACTTC. This sequence encodes CASSDLFWDPIKTSTYEQYF.

The chain uses TRBV28 and TRBJ1-1; 8 nucleotides match TRBD1. The CDR3 is made up of 14 amino acids. Germline values: CDR1 MDHEN, CDR2 SYDVKM. J was trimmed by 4 bases and V by 6 bases; bases with no gene match: 7. The CDR3 loop is CASREGQGTTEAFF. The CDR3 coding sequence is TGTGCCAGCAGGGAAGGACAGGGTACCACTGAAGCTTTCTTT.

The CDR3 region has the DNA TGTGCCAGCAGTTACAAGGGTATGGTTTACAATGAGCAGTTCTTC. It specifies CASSYKGMVYNEQFF. The rearrangement links TRBV6-2 or TRBV6-3 to TRBJ2-1, with unresolved D. Trimming shortened V by 2 bases and J by 4 bases, and 12 bases separated the two germline ends. Germline CDR1 MNHEY, CDR2 SVGEGT. The CDR3 is 15 residues long.

The chain recombines TRBV3-1 with TRBJ2-1; D is ambiguous. Germline V gives CDR1 LGHDT, CDR2 YNNKEL (reference sequence). The CDR3 runs 12 residues. V was cut by 6 bases and J by 11 bases, with 14 bases left in between. The CDR3 DNA is TGTGCCAGCAGTCGTTCGGCGAATAAGCAGTTCTTC. This sequence encodes CASSRSANKQFF.

The CDR3 region has the DNA TGTGCCAGCAGCCTCGCCGGGACTAGCGGCTCAGATACGCAGTATTTT. Translated, it gives CASSLAGTSGSDTQYF. The chain couples TRBV13 to TRBJ2-3; 11 bases line up with TRBD2. CDR3 size: 16 residues. Looked up from germline, CDR1 is PRHDT and CDR2 is FYEKMQ (reference sequence). The V segment lost 5 bases and the J segment 4 bases; nucleotides outside the gene matches: 8.

In its sample, this clonotype was seen many times. The chain joins TRBV29-1 to TRBJ2-3, with TRBD2 identical over 9 bases. The CDR3 spans 16 residues. Germline assignment: CDR1 SQVTM and CDR2 ANQGSEA. The J segment lost 2 bases and the V segment lost 7 bases, leaving 13 bases of the junction unmatched. This chain's CDR3 is CSAHGLERGATDTQYF. CDR3 nucleotide sequence: TGCAGCGCCCATGGGTTGGAGCGGGGGGCCACAGATACGCAGTATTTT.

The CDR3 here is CASSQYRGPYEQYF. Here the CDR3 DNA reads TGTGCCAGCAGTCAATACAGGGGACCCTACGAGCAGTACTTC. This sequence joins TRBV27 and TRBJ2-7, with 7 bases fitting TRBD1. J gave up 2 bases and V 5 bases, and 6 bases lay outside the gene matches. CDR3 length: 14 residues. Germline loops: CDR1 MNHEY, CDR2 SMNVEV (reference sequence).

This clonotype has just a few counts. The CDR3: CASSYSEGETQYF. CDR3 sequence (DNA): TGTGCCAGCAGTTATTCAGAGGGAGAGACCCAGTACTTC. The genes are TRBV6-6 and TRBJ2-5; D possibly corresponds to TRBD2 (5 bases). V lost 3 bases and J 4 bases, leaving 9 bases between the germline ends. Germline V lookup: CDR1 MNHNY, CDR2 SVGAGI (reference sequence). The CDR3 spans 13 residues.

V gene TRBV5-1 combines with J gene TRBJ2-1, with D perhaps matching TRBD1 (5 bases). Per the germline V gene, CDR1 is SGHRS and CDR2 is YFSETQ. The length of the CDR3 is 12 residues. V lost 4 bases and J lost 6, with 8 bases in between. The CDR3 protein is CASSEQVNEQFF. CDR3 bases: TGCGCCAGCAGCGAACAGGTCAATGAGCAGTTCTTC. Filled out from reference TRBV5-1 and TRBJ2-1, the complete variable domain reads KAGVTQTPRYLIKTRGQQVTLSCSPISGHRSVSWYQQTPGQGLQFLFEYFSETQRNKGNFPGRFSGRQFSNSRSEMNVSTLELGDSALYLCASSEQVNEQFFGPGTRLTVL.

This clonotype was picked up a small number of times. The J gene is TRBJ1-5, the V gene TRBV10-3, with 7 bases fitting TRBD1. The CDR3 is made up of 15 amino acids. With 4 bases clipped from V and 8 bases from J, the junction kept 11 bases outside the gene matches. Looked up from germline, CDR1 is ENHRY and CDR2 is SYGVKD. The CDR3 DNA sequence: TGTGCCATCAGTGGAACGACAGGGCCGAGGGAGCCCCAGCATTTT. Its protein is CAISGTTGPREPQHF.

The V and J genes are TRBV5-1 and TRBJ2-3; TRBD2 matches 12 bases. Trimming removed 5 bases from V and 0 bases from J; junction bases left unmatched: 10. In germline, CDR1 is SGHRS, CDR2 YFSETQ. The CDR3 length is 18 residues. The CDR3 coding sequence is TGCGCCAGCAGGTCGACTAGCGGGGGAACCCCTAGCACAGATACGCAGTATTTT. Translating gives CASRSTSGGTPSTDTQYF.

There are a few counts of this clonotype. This sequence joins TRBV7-2 and TRBJ2-5; TRBD2 aligns across 13 bases. Germline V gene lookup returns CDR1 SGHTA and CDR2 FQGNSA. J gave up 0 bases and V 5 bases, and 3 bases lay outside the gene matches. The CDR3 loop spans 16 amino acids. CDR3 amino acids: CASSTGLAGYQETQYF. CDR3 sequence (DNA): TGTGCCAGCAGCACGGGACTAGCGGGGTACCAAGAGACCCAGTACTTC.

This sequence joins TRBV12-3 or TRBV12-4 and TRBJ1-2; 10 bases are shared with TRBD1. V lost 5 bases, J lost 8 bases, and 11 bases stayed unmatched. The CDR3 is 15 amino acids. CDR3 nucleotide sequence: TGTGCCAGCAGTCCCCGACAGGGGGCTGGTCGAGGCTACACCTTC. The encoded protein is CASSPRQGAGRGYTF.

This clonotype occurred many times. This chain uses TRBV6-5 with TRBJ2-3; D unresolved. CDR3 length: 17 residues. Per germline, CDR1 MNHEY and CDR2 SVGAGI. Trimming pared 4 bases from V and 0 bases from J, leaving 17 bases between. This CDR3 is CASSSWPPTASTDTQYF. DNA of the CDR3: TGTGCCAGCAGTTCCTGGCCCCCCACAGCTAGCACAGATACGCAGTATTTT.

This clonotype was observed a few times. The rearrangement links TRBV12-5 to TRBJ2-1; 7 bases are a match to TRBD1. Germline lookup yields CDR1 LGHNT and CDR2 FRNRAP. J gave up 1 base and V 4 bases, and 10 bases lay outside the gene matches. This CDR3 spans 17 amino acids. CDR3 sequence (DNA): TGTGCTAGTGGTTATACGGGACAGAGCTTTTCCTACAATGAGCAGTTCTTC. This sequence encodes CASGYTGQSFSYNEQFF.

This clonotype was found a few times. The chain is built from TRBV20-1 and TRBJ2-3; D gene unclear. Germline V gene data show CDR1 as DFQATT and CDR2 as SNEGSKA (reference sequence). The V end lost 2 bases, the J end lost 6 bases, and 15 bases lay between the germline ends. The CDR3 runs to 14 residues. The CDR3 spells CSARHDNAVDTQYF. DNA of the CDR3: TGCAGTGCTAGACACGACAATGCGGTCGATACGCAGTATTTT.

The rearrangement joins TRBV6-2 or TRBV6-3 to TRBJ1-2; the D is unclear. The CDR3 runs 16 residues. Germline CDR1 MNHEY, CDR2 SVGEGT. V shed 0 bases and J shed 4 bases, with 15 bases lying between them. The CDR3 DNA reads as TGTGCCAGCAGTTACTCGCGGCTGCAAGCTTCCTATGGCTACACCTTC. As protein: CASSYSRLQASYGYTF.

This clonotype was detected only a few times. The chain employs TRBV9 and TRBJ1-4, with D possibly being TRBD1 (5 bases). Per the germline V gene, CDR1 is SGDLS and CDR2 is YYNGEE. Trimming cost V 0 bases and J 7 bases, with 13 bases left between them. This CDR3 has 15 residues. Here the CDR3 reads CASSVGDPGGEKLFF. CDR3 DNA: TGTGCCAGCAGCGTAGGGGACCCGGGAGGTGAAAAACTGTTTTTT. Complete variable domain (other parts from reference TRBV9 and TRBJ1-4): DSGVTQTPKHLITATGQRVTLRCSPRSGDLSVYWYQQSLDQGLQFLIQYYNGEERAKGNILERFSAQQFPDLHSELNLSSLELGDSALYFCASSVGDPGGEKLFFGSGTQLSVL.

The chain recombines TRBV6-5 with TRBJ1-2; possibly TRBD1 for D (6 bases). The CDR3 is 13 residues long. The germline gives CDR1 MNHEY, CDR2 SVGAGI. With 4 bases removed from V and 6 bases from J, the gap between germline ends came to 12 bases. The CDR3 DNA is TGTGCCAGCAGTTTTACAGGGTTACATGGCTACACCTTC. Translation gives CASSFTGLHGYTF.

The rearrangement joins TRBV7-2 to TRBJ1-6; D remains ambiguous. This CDR3 comprises 15 residues. V lost 5 bases to trimming and J lost 9 bases, with 17 bases between them. Germline V lookup: CDR1 SGHTA, CDR2 FQGNSA. The CDR3 loop reads CASSIRADLASPLHF. The DNA of the CDR3 is TGTGCCAGCAGCATACGTGCTGACTTAGCTTCACCCCTCCACTTT.

Here the CDR3 DNA reads TGTGCCAGCAGTTATACAGGGGAAAGCGGCTACACCTTC. Its translation is CASSYTGESGYTF. This rearrangement joins TRBV28 to TRBJ1-2; 7 nucleotides align to TRBD1. Germline V lookup: CDR1 MDHEN, CDR2 SYDVKM. V shed 4 bases and J 8 bases; nucleotides not matched to a gene: 7. This CDR3 comprises 13 residues.

This chain links TRBV7-2 with TRBJ2-7; D gene uncertain. Germline lookup yields CDR1 SGHTA and CDR2 FQGNSA. The CDR3 consists of 14 residues. The V end was cut by 7 bases, the J end by 3 bases, with 16 bases between. As DNA, the CDR3 is TGTGCCAGCAAGCAGACGGACGGTTTCTACGAGCAGTACTTC. Its protein is CASKQTDGFYEQYF.